Included here is one T cell receptor beta chain sequence, with context. Other DNA sequences in the sample encode the same CDR3. Sequenced by immunoSEQ multiplex PCR; TCRdb stores in-frame clones only, minus some. This table holds 150,000 to 200,000 clones, about 93% found once. This entry belongs to a study of control samples from healthy donors and cancer patients. The CDR3 loop spans 15 amino acids. CDR1 SGHRS and CDR2 YFSETQ come from the germline V gene. The trim removed 0 bases at V and 2 bases at J, leaving 2 bases unmatched. This chain links TRBV5-1 with TRBJ2-5, with TRBD2 identical over 9 bases. This clonotype was obtained from a young man in good health. Sequences were obtained from blood. The CDR3 region has the DNA TGCGCCAGCAGCTTGGCGGCGGGGGGGCAAGAGACCCAGTACTTC. Amino acids: CASSLAAGGQETQYF.